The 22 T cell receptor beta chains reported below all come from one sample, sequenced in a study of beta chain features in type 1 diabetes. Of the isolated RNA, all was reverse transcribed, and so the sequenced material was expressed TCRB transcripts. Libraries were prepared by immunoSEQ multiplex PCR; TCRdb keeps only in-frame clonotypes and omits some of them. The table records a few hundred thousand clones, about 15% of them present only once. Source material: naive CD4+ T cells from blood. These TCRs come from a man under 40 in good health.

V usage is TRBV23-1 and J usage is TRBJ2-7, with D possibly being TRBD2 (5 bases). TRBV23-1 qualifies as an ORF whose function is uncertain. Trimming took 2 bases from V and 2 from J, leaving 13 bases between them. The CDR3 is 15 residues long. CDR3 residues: CASSQRELPTYEQYV. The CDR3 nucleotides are TGCGCCAGCAGTCAACGGGAATTACCTACCTACGAGCAGTACGTC.

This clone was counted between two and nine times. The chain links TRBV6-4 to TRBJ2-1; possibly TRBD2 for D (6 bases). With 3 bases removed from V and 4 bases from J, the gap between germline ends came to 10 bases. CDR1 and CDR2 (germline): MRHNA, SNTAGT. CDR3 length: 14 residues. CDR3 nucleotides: TGTGCCAGCAGTGAGGGACTTAAATACAATGAGCAGTTCTTC. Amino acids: CASSEGLKYNEQFF.

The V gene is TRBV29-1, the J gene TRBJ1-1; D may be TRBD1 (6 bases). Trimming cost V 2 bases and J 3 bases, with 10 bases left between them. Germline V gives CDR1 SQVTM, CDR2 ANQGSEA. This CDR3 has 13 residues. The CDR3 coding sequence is TGCAGCGTTGAAACAGGGTCGCACACTGAAGCTTTCTTT. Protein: CSVETGSHTEAFF.

This chain's CDR3 is CASSFGRVHEQFF. The CDR3 DNA follows: TGTGCCAGCAGCTTTGGTCGGGTCCATGAGCAGTTCTTC. The rearrangement joins TRBV5-6 to TRBJ2-1, with D unclear. Trimming cost V 2 bases and J 8 bases, with 11 bases left between them. Germline V gives CDR1 SGHDT, CDR2 YYEEEE. The CDR3 spans 13 residues. Full variable domain (remainder filled in from reference TRBV5-6 and TRBJ2-1): DAGVTQSPTHLIKTRGQQVTLRCSPKSGHDTVSWYQQALGQGPQFIFQYYEEEERQRGNFPDRFSGHQFPNYSSELNVNALLLGDSALYLCASSFGRVHEQFFGPGTRLTVL.

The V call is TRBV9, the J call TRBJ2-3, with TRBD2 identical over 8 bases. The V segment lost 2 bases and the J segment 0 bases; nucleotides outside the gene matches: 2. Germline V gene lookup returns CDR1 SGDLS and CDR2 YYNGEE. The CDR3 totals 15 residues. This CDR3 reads CASSVSGGSTDTQYF. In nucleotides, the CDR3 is TGTGCCAGCAGCGTCTCGGGAGGGAGCACAGATACGCAGTATTTT. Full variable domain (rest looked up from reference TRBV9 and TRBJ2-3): DSGVTQTPKHLITATGQRVTLRCSPRSGDLSVYWYQQSLDQGLQFLIQYYNGEERAKGNILERFSAQQFPDLHSELNLSSLELGDSALYFCASSVSGGSTDTQYFGPGTRLTVL.

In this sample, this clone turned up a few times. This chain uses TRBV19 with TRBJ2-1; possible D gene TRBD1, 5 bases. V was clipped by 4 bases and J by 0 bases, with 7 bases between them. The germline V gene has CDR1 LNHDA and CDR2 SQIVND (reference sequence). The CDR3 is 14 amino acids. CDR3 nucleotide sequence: TGTGCCAGTAGTAGACAGAGCTCCTACAATGAGCAGTTCTTC. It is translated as CASSRQSSYNEQFF. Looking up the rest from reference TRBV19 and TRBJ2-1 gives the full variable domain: DGGITQSPKYLFRKEGQNVTLSCEQNLNHDAMYWYRQDPGQGLRLIYYSQIVNDFQKGDIAEGYSVSREKKESFPLTVTSAQKNPTAFYLCASSRQSSYNEQFFGPGTRLTVL.

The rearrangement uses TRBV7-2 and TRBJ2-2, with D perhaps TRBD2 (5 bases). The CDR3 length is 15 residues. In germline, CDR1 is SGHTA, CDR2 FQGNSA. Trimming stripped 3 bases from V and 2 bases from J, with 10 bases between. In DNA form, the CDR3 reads TGTGCCAGCAGCTTGGACTCCGGTAACACCGGGGAGCTGTTTTTT. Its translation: CASSLDSGNTGELFF.

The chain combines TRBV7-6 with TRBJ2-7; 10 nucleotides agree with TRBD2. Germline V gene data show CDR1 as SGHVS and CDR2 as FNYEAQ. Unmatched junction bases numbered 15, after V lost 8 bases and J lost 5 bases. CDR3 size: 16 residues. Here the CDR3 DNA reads TGTGCCAGCCAGCCAAGCGGGAGGGCCATAGGAAACGAGCAGTACGTC. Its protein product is CASQPSGRAIGNEQYV.

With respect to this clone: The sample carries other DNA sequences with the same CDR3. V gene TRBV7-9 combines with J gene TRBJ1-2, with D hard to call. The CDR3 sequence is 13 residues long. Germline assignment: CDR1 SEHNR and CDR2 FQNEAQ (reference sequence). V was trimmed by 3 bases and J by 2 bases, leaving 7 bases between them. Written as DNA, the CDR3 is TGTGCCAGCAGCTTCGGTCAAAACTATGGCTACACCTTC. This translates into CASSFGQNYGYTF. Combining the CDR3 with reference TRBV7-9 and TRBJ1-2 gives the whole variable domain DTGVSQNPRHKITKRGQNVTFRCDPISEHNRLYWYRQTLGQGPEFLTYFQNEAQLEKSRLLSDRFSAERPKGSFSTLEIQRTEQGDSAMYLCASSFGQNYGYTFGSGTRLTVV.

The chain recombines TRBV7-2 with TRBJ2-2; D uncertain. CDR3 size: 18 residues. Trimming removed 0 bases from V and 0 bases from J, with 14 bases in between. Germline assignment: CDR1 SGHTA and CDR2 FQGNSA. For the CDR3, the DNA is TGTGCCAGCAGCTTAGCTCTGGTCCGGTTAGCGAACACCGGGGAGCTGTTTTTT. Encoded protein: CASSLALVRLANTGELFF. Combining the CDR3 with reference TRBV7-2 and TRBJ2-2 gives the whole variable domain GAGVSQSPSNKVTEKGKDVELRCDPISGHTALYWYRQSLGQGLEFLIYFQGNSAPDKSGLPSDRFSAERTGGSVSTLTIQRTQQEDSAVYLCASSLALVRLANTGELFFGEGSRLTVL.

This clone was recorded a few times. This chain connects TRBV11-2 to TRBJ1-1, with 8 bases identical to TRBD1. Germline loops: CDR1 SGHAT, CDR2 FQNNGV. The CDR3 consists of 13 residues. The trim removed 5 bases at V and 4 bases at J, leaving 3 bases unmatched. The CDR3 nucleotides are TGTGCCAGCAGCCGCACAGGGGGCACTGAAGCTTTCTTT. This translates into CASSRTGGTEAFF. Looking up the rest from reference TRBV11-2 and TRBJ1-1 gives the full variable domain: EAGVAQSPRYKIIEKRQSVAFWCNPISGHATLYWYQQILGQGPKLLIQFQNNGVVDDSQLPKDRFSAERLKGVDSTLKIQPAKLEDSAVYLCASSRTGGTEAFFGQGTRLTVV.

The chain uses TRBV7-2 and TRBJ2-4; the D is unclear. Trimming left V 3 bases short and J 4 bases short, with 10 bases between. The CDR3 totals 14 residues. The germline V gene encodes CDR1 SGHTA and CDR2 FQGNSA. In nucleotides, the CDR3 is TGTGCCAGCAGCTTTGGAATCGGAAAAAACATTCAGTACTTC. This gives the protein CASSFGIGKNIQYF.

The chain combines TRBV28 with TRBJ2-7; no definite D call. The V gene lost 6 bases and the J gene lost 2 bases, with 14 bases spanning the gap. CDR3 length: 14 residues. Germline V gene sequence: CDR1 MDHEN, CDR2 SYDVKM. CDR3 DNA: TGTGCCAGCAGCCCAGACATGGCTACCTACGAGCAGTACGTC. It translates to CASSPDMATYEQYV.

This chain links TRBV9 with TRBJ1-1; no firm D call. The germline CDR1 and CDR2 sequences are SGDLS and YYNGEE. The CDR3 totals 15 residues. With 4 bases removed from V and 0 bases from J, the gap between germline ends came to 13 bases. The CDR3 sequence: CASSFGYRMNTEAFF. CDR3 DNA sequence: TGTGCCAGCAGCTTTGGGTACAGAATGAACACTGAAGCTTTCTTT.

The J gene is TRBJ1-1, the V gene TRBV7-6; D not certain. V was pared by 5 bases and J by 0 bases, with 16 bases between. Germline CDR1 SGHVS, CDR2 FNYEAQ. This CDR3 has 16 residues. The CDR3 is CASSLMTVLLNTEAFF. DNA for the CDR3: TGTGCCAGCAGCCTCATGACGGTCCTCTTGAACACTGAAGCTTTCTTT. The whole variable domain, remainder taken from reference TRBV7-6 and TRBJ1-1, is GAGVSQSPRYKVTKRGQDVALRCDPISGHVSLYWYRQALGQGPEFLTYFNYEAQQDKSGLPNDRFSAERPEGSISTLTIQRTEQRDSAMYRCASSLMTVLLNTEAFFGQGTRLTVV.

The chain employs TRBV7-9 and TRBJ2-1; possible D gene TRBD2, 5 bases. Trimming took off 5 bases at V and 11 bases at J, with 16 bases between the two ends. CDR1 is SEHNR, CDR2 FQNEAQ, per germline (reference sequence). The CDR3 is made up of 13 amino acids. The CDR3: CASSTTGPGKQFF. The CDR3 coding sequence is TGTGCCAGCAGCACAACCGGACCGGGAAAGCAGTTCTTC.

CDR3 region: CASSPSDTQYF. The CDR3 bases are TGTGCCAGCAGTCCCTCGGATACGCAGTATTTT. The chain recombines TRBV6-6 with TRBJ2-3; D is uncertain. This CDR3 region has 11 residues. The germline gives CDR1 MNHNY, CDR2 SVGAGI (reference sequence). V dropped 5 bases and J dropped 6 bases, with 6 bases sitting between them.

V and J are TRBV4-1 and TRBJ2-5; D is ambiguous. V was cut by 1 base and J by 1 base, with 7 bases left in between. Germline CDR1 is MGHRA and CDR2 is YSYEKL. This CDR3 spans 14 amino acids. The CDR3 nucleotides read TGCGCCAGCAGCCAAGTTCCGGGCCAAGAGACCCAGTACTTC. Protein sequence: CASSQVPGQETQYF.

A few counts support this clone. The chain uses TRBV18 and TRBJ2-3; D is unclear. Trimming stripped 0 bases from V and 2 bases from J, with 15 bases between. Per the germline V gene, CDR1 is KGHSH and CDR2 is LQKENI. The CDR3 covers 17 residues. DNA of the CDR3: TGTGCCAGCTCACCACCGCTAGGGCCCCGAGCCACAGATACGCAGTATTTT. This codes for CASSPPLGPRATDTQYF.

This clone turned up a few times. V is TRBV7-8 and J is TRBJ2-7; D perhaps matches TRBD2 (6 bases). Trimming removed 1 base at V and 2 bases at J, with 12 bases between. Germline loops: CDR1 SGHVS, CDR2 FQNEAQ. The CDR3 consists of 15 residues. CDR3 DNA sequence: TGTGCCAGCAGCTTAGAGCTTGGAGGGACCTACGAGCAGTACGTC. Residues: CASSLELGGTYEQYV.

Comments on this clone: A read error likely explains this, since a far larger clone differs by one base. The CDR3 sequence: CASSFSYEQYF. The CDR3 DNA sequence: TGTGCCAGCAGTTTCTCCTACGAGCAGTACTTC. This chain uses TRBV2 with TRBJ2-7; the D is unclear. Germline CDR1 reads SNHLY; CDR2 reads FYNNEI. The CDR3 spans 11 residues. V was clipped by 5 bases and J by 0 bases, with 2 bases between them.

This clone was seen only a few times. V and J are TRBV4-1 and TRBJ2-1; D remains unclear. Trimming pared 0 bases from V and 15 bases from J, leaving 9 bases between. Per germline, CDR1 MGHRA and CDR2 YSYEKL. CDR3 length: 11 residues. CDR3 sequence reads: CASSQERVRFF. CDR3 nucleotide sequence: TGCGCCAGCAGCCAAGAAAGGGTCCGGTTCTTC.